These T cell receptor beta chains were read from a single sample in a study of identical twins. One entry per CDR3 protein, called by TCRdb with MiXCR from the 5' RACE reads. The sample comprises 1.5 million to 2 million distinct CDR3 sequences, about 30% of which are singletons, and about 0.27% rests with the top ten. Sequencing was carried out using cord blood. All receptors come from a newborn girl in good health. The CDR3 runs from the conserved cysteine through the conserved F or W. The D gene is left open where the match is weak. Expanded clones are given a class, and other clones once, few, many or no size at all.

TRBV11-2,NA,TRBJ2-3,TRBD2,TGTGCCGGCCAGGCGGGAGGCGCAGATACGCAGTATTTT,CAGQAGGADTQYF
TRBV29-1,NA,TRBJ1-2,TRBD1,TGCAGCGTCCAGACAGGGTGGAACTATGGCTACACCTTC,CSVQTGWNYGYTF
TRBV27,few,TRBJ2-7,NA,TGTGCCAGCAGTTTTCGGAGTATAGGCTACGAGCAGTACTTC,CASSFRSIGYEQYF
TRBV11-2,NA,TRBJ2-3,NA,TGTGCCAGCATCCTTAGGGGGGCGGGGGCAACCACAGATACGCAGTATTTT,CASILRGAGATTDTQYF
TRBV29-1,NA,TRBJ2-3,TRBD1,TGCAGCGCCGCGACAGGGGGTGGCACAGATACGCAGTATTTT,CSAATGGGTDTQYF
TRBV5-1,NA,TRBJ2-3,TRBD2,TGCGCCAGCAGCTTTGGGTCGGGAGGGCGCACAGATACGCAGTATTTT,CASSFGSGGRTDTQYF
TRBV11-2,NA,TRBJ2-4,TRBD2,TGTGCCAGCAGCCCAAGGGGAGGGATAGCCAAAAACATTCAGTACTTC,CASSPRGGIAKNIQYF
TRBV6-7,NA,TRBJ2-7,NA,TGTGCCAGCAGGGGAGAGCCCAACTACGAGCAGTACTTC,CASRGEPNYEQYF
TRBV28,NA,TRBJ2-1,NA,TGTGCCAGCAGTTACGGCCAGTACTACAATGAGCAGTTCTTC,CASSYGQYYNEQFF
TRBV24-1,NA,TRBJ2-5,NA,TGTGCCACCAGTGACCCCGACTACAGGGCTGGGCAGTACTTC,CATSDPDYRAGQYF
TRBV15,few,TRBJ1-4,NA,TGTGCCACCAGCAGACAGATAGGGGGAAATGAAAAACTGTTTTTT,CATSRQIGGNEKLFF
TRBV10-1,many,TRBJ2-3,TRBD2,TGTGCCAGCAGACCCGGGACTAGCGGCACAGATACGCAGTATTTT,CASRPGTSGTDTQYF
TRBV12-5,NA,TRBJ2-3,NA,TGTGCTAGTGGTTTCCGCGGAGACGACACAGATACGCAGTATTTT,CASGFRGDDTDTQYF
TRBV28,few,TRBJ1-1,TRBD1,TGTGCCAGCAGTTTTAGGCAGGGGGACACTGAAGCTTTCTTT,CASSFRQGDTEAFF
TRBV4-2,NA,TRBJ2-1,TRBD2,TGTGCCAGCAGCCCACACATCCTAGCGGGGGGCATCTACAATGAGCAGTTCTTC,CASSPHILAGGIYNEQFF
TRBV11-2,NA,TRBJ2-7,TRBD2,TGTGCCAGCAGCCGGACTAGCGGGAGCCCTAGCTCCTACAATGAGCAGTACTTC,CASSRTSGSPSSYNEQYF
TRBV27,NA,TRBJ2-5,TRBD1,TGTGCCAGCAGTTTCGTGGGACAGGGATACAATGAGCAGTACTTC,CASSFVGQGYNEQYF
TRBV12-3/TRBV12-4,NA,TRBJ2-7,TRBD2,TGTGCCAGCAGTTTCCAGCGGGAGTTGCGAGGTAATGAGCAGTACTTC,CASSFQRELRGNEQYF
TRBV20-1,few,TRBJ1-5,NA,TGCAGTGCTGCCCGGGACCGCAATCAGCCCCAGCATTTT,CSAARDRNQPQHF
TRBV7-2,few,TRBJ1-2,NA,TGTGCCAGCAGCTTAGCCCCAGGGAATGAGGGCTACACCTTC,CASSLAPGNEGYTF
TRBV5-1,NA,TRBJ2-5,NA,TGCGCCAGCAGCTTTGGGCGGGACAGTGAGACCCAGTACTTC,CASSFGRDSETQYF
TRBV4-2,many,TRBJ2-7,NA,TGTGCCAGCAGCCAAGATCGACAGCTGCGGAACTACGAGCAGTACTTC,CASSQDRQLRNYEQYF
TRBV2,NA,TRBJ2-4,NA,TGTGCCAGCAGGTTCGGGGAAAACATTCAGTACTTC,CASRFGENIQYF
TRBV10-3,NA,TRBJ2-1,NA,TGTGCCATCAGTGAGTACCACCAAGAGACCCAGTTCTTC,CAISEYHQETQFF
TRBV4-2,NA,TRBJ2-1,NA,TGTGCCAGCAGCCAAGGGGATGGGCCATACAATGAGCAGTTCTTC,CASSQGDGPYNEQFF
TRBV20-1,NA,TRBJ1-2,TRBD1,TGCAGTGCGGCCGGGACAGGGAAAGGCTACACCTTC,CSAAGTGKGYTF
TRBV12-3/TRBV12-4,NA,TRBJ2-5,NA,TGTGCCAGCAGTTTAGGTCGGGAGTCTATCGTTCCGTACTTC,CASSLGRESIVPYF
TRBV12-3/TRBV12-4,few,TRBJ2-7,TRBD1,TGTGCCAGCGGAGACAACAGGGGGCTCTCCTACGAGCAGTACTTC,CASGDNRGLSYEQYF
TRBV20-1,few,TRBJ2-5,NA,TGCAGTGCTAGGGAGGGGCTCAGGGAGCAGTACTTC,CSAREGLREQYF
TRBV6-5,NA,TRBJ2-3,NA,TGTGCCAGCAGTCGTACTAGTGGGTATTGGGGTACGCAGTATTTT,CASSRTSGYWGTQYF
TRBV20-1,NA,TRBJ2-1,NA,TGCAGTGCTAGAGATAGGGGGTTTTCTCGCTCCTACAATGAGCAGTTCTTC,CSARDRGFSRSYNEQFF
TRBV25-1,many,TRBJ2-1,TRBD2,TGTGCCAGCAGTGGACTAGCGGTCTCCTACAATGAGCAGTTCTTC,CASSGLAVSYNEQFF
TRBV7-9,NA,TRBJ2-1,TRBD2,TGTGCCAGCAGCCATTCGGGACTAGCGGGACTCGATGAGCAGTTCTTC,CASSHSGLAGLDEQFF
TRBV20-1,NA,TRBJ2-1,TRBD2,TGCAGTGCTAGAGCCCGAGGAGTGGCTAGCGGGTTCAATGAGCAGTTCTTC,CSARARGVASGFNEQFF
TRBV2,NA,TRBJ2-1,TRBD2,TGTGCCAGCAGTGATTCGCAGACTAGCGTATCCTACAATGAGCAGTTCTTC,CASSDSQTSVSYNEQFF
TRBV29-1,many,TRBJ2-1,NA,TGCAGCGTTGAAGATGCCGGGACACCATACAATGAGCAGTTCTTC,CSVEDAGTPYNEQFF
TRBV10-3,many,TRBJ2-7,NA,TGTGCCATCAGTGAGTCGAGCGGTCCCTACGAGCAGTACTTC,CAISESSGPYEQYF
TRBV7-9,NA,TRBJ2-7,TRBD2,TGTGCCAGCAGCTTACGGACTAGCGGGAGCGAGCAGTACTTC,CASSLRTSGSEQYF
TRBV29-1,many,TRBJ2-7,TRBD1,TGCAGCGCTAGGGGACAGGGGATAGGCGAGCAGTACTTC,CSARGQGIGEQYF
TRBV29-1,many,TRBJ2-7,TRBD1,TGCAGCGTTGAGGGACAGGGTACCTACGAGCAGTACTTC,CSVEGQGTYEQYF
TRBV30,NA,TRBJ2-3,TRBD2,TGTGCCTGGAGTAACGGGGGGGCAACAGATACGCAGTATTTT,CAWSNGGATDTQYF
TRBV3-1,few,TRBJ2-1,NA,TGTGCCAGCAGCCCCCGCAGGACCTTTTACAATGAGCAGTTCTTC,CASSPRRTFYNEQFF
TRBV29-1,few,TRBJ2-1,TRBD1,TGCAGCGTCCGGGACAGGGGCTCCTACAATGAGCAGTTCTTC,CSVRDRGSYNEQFF
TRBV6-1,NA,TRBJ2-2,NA,TGTGCCAGCAGGGTGCCCATAGGGGAGCTGTTTTTT,CASRVPIGELFF
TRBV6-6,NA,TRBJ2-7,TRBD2,TGTGCCAGCAGTTATCCCTCTAGCGGGGGGCCCTACGAGCAGTACTTC,CASSYPSSGGPYEQYF
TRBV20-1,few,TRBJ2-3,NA,TGCAGTGCTAATACGGCTAGCGGCACAGATACGCAGTATTTT,CSANTASGTDTQYF
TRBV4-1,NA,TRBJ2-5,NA,TGCGCCGGCAGCCAAGATAGTGGGGATGAGCAGTACTTC,CAGSQDSGDEQYF
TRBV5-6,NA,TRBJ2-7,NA,TGTGCCAGCAGCCCTACACCGTCCGACGAGCAGTACTTC,CASSPTPSDEQYF
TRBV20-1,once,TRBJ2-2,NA,TGCAGTGCTCGTCAGGGCCCCGGGGAGCTGTTTTTT,CSARQGPGELFF
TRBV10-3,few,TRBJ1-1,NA,TGTGCCATCAAGGGAACCGCAGGGAACACTGAAGCTTTCTTT,CAIKGTAGNTEAFF
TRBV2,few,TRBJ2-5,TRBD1,TGTGCCAGCAGTTCTCCGGGACAGGCCTTCCAAGAGACCCAGTACTTC,CASSSPGQAFQETQYF
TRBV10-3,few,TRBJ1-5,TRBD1,TGTGCCATCAGCCGTATAGGACAGGGGGGCCAGCATTTT,CAISRIGQGGQHF